This is a list of T cell receptor beta chains from one sample in a study of T cell repertoires in cytomegalovirus infection. MiXCR was run by TCRdb on the reads, yielding one entry per CDR3 protein. This table has around 230,000 distinct CDR3 sequences, around 35% appearing once. These receptors' antigens are unknown. This specimen consisted of CD8+ T cells from cultured PBMCs, obtained from culture after CMV antigen stimulation. These receptors all stem from a human donor in good health (CMV status not recorded). Some clones in this sample may be carry-over from other donors' samples. Both conserved end residues are part of each CDR3. D genes are given only for firm matches. A clone size is listed for some rows: how often the clone was seen (once, few, many), or a class if it is expanded.

few | TRBD1 | TRBJ2-6 | TRBV7-9 | TGTGCCAGCAGCTCCTCCCGGGACAGGATGAAATTTGGGGCCAACGTCCTGACTTTC | CASSSSRDRMKFGANVLTF
few | NA | TRBJ2-3 | TRBV7-4 | TGTGCCAGCAGCTTGCGCACGTATAACACAGATACGCAGTATTTT | CASSLRTYNTDTQYF
NA | TRBD2 | TRBJ2-1 | TRBV27 | TGTGCCAGCAGTTTATCGCCTAGCGGCTCCTACAATGAGCAGTTCTTC | CASSLSPSGSYNEQFF
NA | NA | TRBJ2-3 | TRBV11-3 | TGTGCCAGCAGCCCTCTTTCCGGGGTTGCAGATACGCAGTATTTT | CASSPLSGVADTQYF
NA | TRBD2 | TRBJ2-7 | TRBV7-8 | TGTGCCAGCAGCTTACCCTGGACTAGCGGGAACTACGAGCAGTACTTC | CASSLPWTSGNYEQYF
many | NA | TRBJ1-1 | TRBV12-3/TRBV12-4 | TGTGCCAGCAGTCGTGGGGGGAACACTGAAGCTTTCTTT | CASSRGGNTEAFF
few | NA | TRBJ2-1 | TRBV12-5 | TGTGCTAGTGGTTATGCGGGGAATGAGCAGTTCTTC | CASGYAGNEQFF
NA | NA | TRBJ2-1 | TRBV2 | TGTGCCAGCAGTGAGGGGGGGGCGCGCTACAATGAGCAGTTCTTC | CASSEGGARYNEQFF
few | NA | TRBJ1-2 | TRBV12-3/TRBV12-4 | TGTGCCAGCAGTTTAGAGACGCGAGGCTACACCTTC | CASSLETRGYTF
NA | NA | TRBJ2-1 | TRBV15 | TGTGCCACCACGTCCACTAGCTACAATGAGCAGTTCTTC | CATTSTSYNEQFF
NA | TRBD2 | TRBJ2-1 | TRBV7-6 | TGTGCCAGCAGCTTCCCCAGGTCCCTAGCGGGAGGGAATGAGCAGTTCTTC | CASSFPRSLAGGNEQFF
few | NA | TRBJ2-1 | TRBV28 | TGTGCCAGCAGCCGTACGACTTGGCGGGAAAGAGGAGACAATGAGCAGTTCTTC | CASSRTTWRERGDNEQFF
few | NA | TRBJ2-7 | TRBV7-9 | TGTGCCAGCAGCTTAGGGTCAATCGGCGAGCAGTACTTC | CASSLGSIGEQYF
NA | NA | TRBJ2-6 | TRBV7-6 | TGTGCCAGCAGCCCGCATCTGCCAGGTAGCTCTGGGGCCAACGTCCTGACTTTC | CASSPHLPGSSGANVLTF
once | NA | TRBJ1-6 | TRBV11-3 | TGTGCCAATCGACAGATCAGGGGATATTCACCCCTCCACTTT | CANRQIRGYSPLHF
few | TRBD2 | TRBJ2-3 | TRBV7-8 | TGTGCCAGCAGCCTTCCCTTAGCGGGAGTTACAGATACGCAGTATTTT | CASSLPLAGVTDTQYF
NA | NA | TRBJ1-1 | TRBV25-1 | TGTGCCAGAAGTCAGAACAACCTAATTATAATACGAACTGAAGCTTTCTTT | CARSQNNLIIIRTEAFF
NA | TRBD2 | TRBJ2-1 | TRBV19 | TGTGCCAGTAGTATAGCGACTAGCGGGGGGGCCCATGAGCAGTTCTTC | CASSIATSGGAHEQFF
NA | NA | TRBJ2-7 | TRBV27 | TGTGCCAGCATCACTCAAAATGGACTTACCTACGAGCAGTACTTC | CASITQNGLTYEQYF
NA | TRBD1 | TRBJ2-2 | TRBV7-9 | TGTGCCAGCAGCTTATTGGGACAGGGGTGGACCGGGGAGCTGTTTTTT | CASSLLGQGWTGELFF
NA | TRBD1 | TRBJ1-1 | TRBV27 | TGTGCCAGCAGTCCTAGACAGGGAAGGAGAGCTTTCTTT | CASSPRQGRRAFF
few | NA | TRBJ2-1 | TRBV12-3/TRBV12-4 | TGTGCCAGCAGTTTCCCCACCAAGAGCAATGAGCAGTTCTTC | CASSFPTKSNEQFF
few | TRBD1 | TRBJ1-2 | TRBV7-8 | TGTGCCAGCAGCCCCGGGACAGGCGCTTTATCTAACTATGGCTACACCTTC | CASSPGTGALSNYGYTF
NA | TRBD2 | TRBJ2-1 | TRBV12-3/TRBV12-4 | TGTGCCAGCAGTACCCGGACTAGCGGTGCCAATGAGCAGTTCTTC | CASSTRTSGANEQFF
NA | TRBD2 | TRBJ2-5 | TRBV4-1 | TGTGCCAGCAGCCAAGATACGATACTAGCGGGGGCCTACCAAGAGACCCAGTACTTC | CASSQDTILAGAYQETQYF
NA | TRBD2 | TRBJ2-1 | TRBV7-9 | TGTGCCAGCAGCTTTTTTTCGCGGGTCGGACTAGCGGGCATCAATGAGCAGTTCTTC | CASSFFSRVGLAGINEQFF
few | TRBD1 | TRBJ1-2 | TRBV7-9 | TGTGCCAGCAGCCCTCCGGGACAGCAGCTCCATGGCTACACCTTC | CASSPPGQQLHGYTF